Below are 28 T cell receptor beta chains sequenced from a single sample in a study of blood T cell repertoires in COVID-19. TCRdb keeps only in-frame clones here, not all; method: immunoSEQ multiplex PCR. The table has 95,000 to 150,000 clones, 70% to 80% seen once; the top ten hold over 6.5%. The sample was peripheral blood. These receptor sequences come from a human donor in a cohort sampled during active COVID-19.

The CDR3 spells CASSPEARGNTEAFF. Written as DNA, the CDR3 is TGTGCCAGCAGCCCAGAGGCTAGGGGGAACACTGAAGCTTTCTTT. This sequence joins TRBV11-2 and TRBJ1-1; maybe TRBD1 (5 bases). Per the germline V gene, CDR1 is SGHAT and CDR2 is FQNNGV. This CDR3 contains 15 residues. V lost 5 bases to trimming and J lost 1 base, with 14 bases between them.

CDR3 DNA sequence: TGTGCCAGCACCTCCGGACAGGGCTCCTACAATGAGCAGTTCTTC. Its translation: CASTSGQGSYNEQFF. This chain uses TRBV9 with TRBJ2-1, with TRBD1 identical over 8 bases. The CDR3 has 15 amino acids. Trimming cost V 6 bases and J 0 bases; bases outside gene matches: 5. Germline V lookup: CDR1 SGDLS, CDR2 YYNGEE.

This clone occurred once. The gene calls are TRBV5-6 and TRBJ2-7, with 10 bases fitting TRBD1. Germline V gene sequence: CDR1 SGHDT, CDR2 YYEEEE. The CDR3 loop spans 14 amino acids. V lost 2 bases and J lost 6; bases outside the gene matches: 5. CDR3 sequence (DNA): TGTGCCAGCAGCTTTGGACAGGGGGTGGGCGAGCAGTACTTC. Amino acids: CASSFGQGVGEQYF. Looking up the rest from reference TRBV5-6 and TRBJ2-7 gives the full variable domain: DAGVTQSPTHLIKTRGQQVTLRCSPKSGHDTVSWYQQALGQGPQFIFQYYEEEERQRGNFPDRFSGHQFPNYSSELNVNALLLGDSALYLCASSFGQGVGEQYFGPGTRLTVT.

The genes are TRBV27 and TRBJ2-7; 7 positions agree with TRBD2. Germline CDR1 reads MNHEY; CDR2 reads SMNVEV (reference sequence). The CDR3 runs to 14 residues. Unmatched junction bases numbered 5, after V lost 4 bases and J lost 2 bases. CDR3 loop: CASSSRLATYEQYF. CDR3 DNA: TGTGCCAGCAGTTCTCGACTAGCCACCTACGAGCAGTACTTC.

The rearrangement links TRBV27 to TRBJ1-6, with 8 bases that match TRBD1. Germline V gene sequence: CDR1 MNHEY, CDR2 SMNVEV (reference sequence). The CDR3 spans 14 residues. V lost 11 bases to trimming and J lost 9 bases; unmatched junction nucleotides: 12. The CDR3 loop reads CAPLPDRESSPLHF. CDR3 DNA: TGTGCCCCCCTCCCGGACAGGGAAAGTTCACCCCTCCACTTT.

The chain has TRBV6-5 and TRBJ2-7; D is uncertain. Trimming pared 6 bases from V and 2 bases from J, leaving 5 bases between. CDR3 size: 11 residues. Germline CDR1 reads MNHEY; CDR2 reads SVGAGI. The CDR3 is CASRETYEQYF. CDR3 DNA: TGTGCCAGCAGGGAGACCTACGAGCAGTACTTC.

The rearrangement joins TRBV5-5 to TRBJ1-3; tentative D call: TRBD1 (6 bases). Per the germline V gene, CDR1 is SGHKS and CDR2 is YYEKEE (reference sequence). CDR3 length: 16 residues. The ends were cut back, 0 bases at V and 3 bases at J, with 13 bases in the middle. The CDR3 nucleotides are TGTGCCAGCAGCTTGGCGACGTACAGGGATGGAAACACCATATATTTT. Its translation: CASSLATYRDGNTIYF.

This chain uses TRBV6-5 with TRBJ2-7; a weak D match, TRBD2 (5 bases). Germline V lookup: CDR1 MNHEY, CDR2 SVGAGI. The CDR3 sequence is 13 residues long. Trimming took off 0 bases at V and 7 bases at J, with 10 bases between the two ends. As DNA, the CDR3 is TGTGCCAGCAGTTACTCGAGGCTAGCAGAGCAGTACTTC. Encoded protein: CASSYSRLAEQYF.

The rearrangement links TRBV29-1 to TRBJ2-7, with 9 positions matching TRBD1. The germline V gene encodes CDR1 SQVTM and CDR2 ANQGSEA. The trim removed 1 base at V and 5 bases at J, leaving 3 bases unmatched. The CDR3 has 13 amino acids. CDR3 protein: CSVEGGQGDEQYF. The CDR3 DNA follows: TGCAGCGTTGAAGGGGGACAGGGAGACGAGCAGTACTTC.

In nucleotides, the CDR3 is TGCGCCAGCAGCTTGGCTGGTCTAGCGGGGGGGCAAGATACGCAGTATTTT. Translating gives CASSLAGLAGGQDTQYF. V and J are TRBV5-1 and TRBJ2-3; 12 nucleotides agree with TRBD2. Germline values: CDR1 SGHRS, CDR2 YFSETQ. Unmatched junction bases numbered 7, after V lost 0 bases and J lost 5 bases. The CDR3 consists of 17 residues.

The chain couples TRBV6-5 to TRBJ2-5, with 7 positions matching TRBD1. With V trimmed by 6 bases and J by 5 bases, 9 bases remained unmatched. Germline values: CDR1 MNHEY, CDR2 SVGAGI. The CDR3 runs to 14 residues. Written as DNA, the CDR3 is TGTGCCAGCAGACCACAGGGGTTCGGGGAGACCCAGTACTTC. It yields the protein CASRPQGFGETQYF.

CDR3 DNA: TGCGCCAGCAGCCACGACGCAGCGGGGGATTCCTACGAGCAGTACTTC. This encodes CASSHDAAGDSYEQYF. The chain has TRBV4-1 and TRBJ2-7, with 8 bases identical to TRBD2. Germline V gene data show CDR1 as MGHRA and CDR2 as YSYEKL. CDR3 length: 16 residues. J gave up 1 base and V 3 bases, and 8 bases lay outside the gene matches.

V gene TRBV2 combines with J gene TRBJ2-5; 8 bases match TRBD1. Looked up from germline, CDR1 is SNHLY and CDR2 is FYNNEI. V lost 10 bases to trimming and J lost 4 bases; unmatched junction nucleotides: 11. The CDR3 sequence is 14 residues long. The CDR3 loop is CATTHRGDGETQYF. DNA of the CDR3: TGTGCCACCACCCACAGGGGGGACGGAGAGACCCAGTACTTC.

In this sample, this clone turned up a few times. The chain combines TRBV5-1 with TRBJ1-2; D gene uncertain. The V gene lost 0 bases and the J gene lost 2 bases, with 5 bases spanning the gap. Germline lookup yields CDR1 SGHRS and CDR2 YFSETQ. The CDR3 consists of 13 residues. The CDR3 sequence is CASSLGQNYGYTF. The CDR3 DNA reads as TGCGCCAGCAGCTTGGGTCAGAACTATGGCTACACCTTC. Using reference TRBV5-1 and TRBJ1-2 for the parts outside the CDR3, the full variable domain is KAGVTQTPRYLIKTRGQQVTLSCSPISGHRSVSWYQQTPGQGLQFLFEYFSETQRNKGNFPGRFSGRQFSNSRSEMNVSTLELGDSALYLCASSLGQNYGYTFGSGTRLTVV.

V gene TRBV5-6 combines with J gene TRBJ2-2; 12 nucleotides line up with TRBD1. The CDR3 contains 17 residues. V gave up 4 bases and J gave up 1 base; unmatched junction bases: 5. CDR1 and CDR2 from the germline V gene are SGHDT and YYEEEE. CDR3 in amino acids: CASSDRDRGLNTGELFF. The CDR3 DNA reads TGTGCCAGCAGCGACCGGGACAGGGGGCTGAACACCGGGGAGCTGTTTTTT.

In its sample, this clone was seen a few times. This chain's CDR3 is CASSPGLAPSEQYF. CDR3 DNA: TGTGCCAGCAGTCCGGGACTAGCTCCTTCGGAGCAGTACTTC. The gene calls are TRBV27 and TRBJ2-7; 9 positions agree with TRBD2. Germline V CDR1 and CDR2: MNHEY, SMNVEV (reference sequence). The V and J ends lost 5 bases and 7 bases, in that order; junction bases with no gene match: 9. The CDR3 runs to 14 residues.

V and J are TRBV6-5 and TRBJ2-7, with 7 bases aligning to TRBD1. V lost 6 bases to trimming and J lost 5 bases; unmatched junction nucleotides: 10. Germline CDR1 reads MNHEY; CDR2 reads SVGAGI. CDR3 length: 14 amino acids. The CDR3 nucleotides are TGTGCCAGCAGGAGCTCAGGGGGAAACAACGAGCAGTACTTC. This codes for CASRSSGGNNEQYF.

V and J are TRBV7-8 and TRBJ2-7, with TRBD2 matching over 9 bases. Germline V gene lookup returns CDR1 SGHVS and CDR2 FQNEAQ. CDR3 length equals 17 residues. Trimming at V came to 5 bases and at J to 3 bases, leaving 14 bases not matched to a gene. The chain's CDR3 is CASSIRGGGAPSYEQYF. CDR3 nucleotides: TGTGCCAGCAGCATACGAGGCGGGGGGGCGCCAAGCTACGAGCAGTACTTC. The full variable domain, its missing parts supplied by reference TRBV7-8 and TRBJ2-7, is GAGVSQSPRYKVAKRGQDVALRCDPISGHVSLFWYQQALGQGPEFLTYFQNEAQLDKSGLPSDRFFAERPEGSVSTLKIQRTQQEDSAVYLCASSIRGGGAPSYEQYFGPGTRLTVT.

This clone was counted once. This chain joins TRBV19 and TRBJ2-7; the match to TRBD2 covers 9 bases. The CDR3 loop spans 15 amino acids. V trimming: 4 bases; J trimming: 2 bases; junction bases outside the gene matches: 6. CDR1 and CDR2 from the germline V gene are LNHDA and SQIVND (reference sequence). CDR3 bases: TGTGCCAGTAGTACTTCTAGCGGGGCCGCCTACGAGCAGTACTTC. This translates into CASSTSSGAAYEQYF.

The rearrangement links TRBV4-1 to TRBJ2-1; 9 nucleotides line up with TRBD2. CDR1 and CDR2 from the germline V gene are MGHRA and YSYEKL. J gave up 12 bases and V 5 bases, and 20 bases lay outside the gene matches. This CDR3 contains 17 residues. CDR3: CASSLDWREGQGELQFF. The CDR3 region has the DNA TGCGCCAGCAGCTTGGACTGGCGGGAGGGCCAGGGGGAGCTGCAGTTCTTC.

This clone has just a few counts. The V gene is TRBV6-5, the J gene TRBJ2-7; 7 nucleotides agree with TRBD2. The CDR3 runs to 13 residues. CDR1 and CDR2 (germline): MNHEY, SVGAGI. The V segment lost 6 bases and the J segment 5 bases; nucleotides outside the gene matches: 7. CDR3 sequence: CASRKTSIHEQYF. CDR3 DNA: TGTGCCAGCAGAAAGACTAGCATCCACGAGCAGTACTTC.

V and J are TRBV2 and TRBJ1-1; TRBD1 might be the D (6 bases). Trimming removed 10 bases from V and 5 bases from J, with 11 bases in between. Germline CDR1 is SNHLY and CDR2 is FYNNEI. The length of the CDR3 is 11 residues. CDR3 residues: CANKGGTEAFF. The CDR3 DNA reads as TGTGCCAACAAGGGGGGGACTGAAGCTTTCTTT. Based on the CDR3 plus reference TRBV2 and TRBJ1-1, the full variable domain is EPEVTQTPSHQVTQMGQEVILRCVPISNHLYFYWYRQILGQKVEFLVSFYNNEISEKSEIFDDQFSVERPDGSNFTLKIRSTKLEDSAMYFCANKGGTEAFFGQGTRLTVV.

The chain has TRBV5-4 and TRBJ2-2; 10 bases are shared with TRBD1. The CDR3 totals 15 residues. CDR1 SGHNT and CDR2 YYREEE come from the germline V gene (reference sequence). The trim removed 4 bases at V and 6 bases at J, leaving 6 bases unmatched. The CDR3 DNA sequence: TGTGCCAGCAGCACCGGGACAGGGGATCCCGGGGAGCTGTTTTTT. This encodes CASSTGTGDPGELFF.

The chain recombines TRBV5-1 with TRBJ1-1, with D unclear. This CDR3 has 13 amino acids. CDR1 and CDR2 (germline): SGHRS, YFSETQ. V lost 2 bases to trimming and J lost 3 bases, with 8 bases between them. The CDR3 DNA follows: TGCGCCAGCAGCTTCTATTCCCACACTGAAGCTTTCTTT. Translation gives CASSFYSHTEAFF.

The chain recombines TRBV5-1 with TRBJ2-1, with 9 bases identical to TRBD2. Germline trimming cut 0 bases from V and 8 bases from J; bases unmatched to any gene: 3. This CDR3 contains 14 residues. Germline lookup yields CDR1 SGHRS and CDR2 YFSETQ. CDR3 DNA: TGCGCCAGCAGCTTGGGCGGGGGGGCCGATGAGCAGTTCTTC. Its protein is CASSLGGGADEQFF.

V usage is TRBV16 and J usage is TRBJ1-6; D might be TRBD1 (6 bases). Germline V gene data show CDR1 as KGHSY and CDR2 as FQNENV. The length of the CDR3 is 18 residues. The V gene lost 0 bases and the J gene lost 7 bases, with 19 bases spanning the gap. The CDR3 DNA reads as TGTGCCAGCAGCCAATCAATTCCTCGGACAGACATGAATTCACCCCTCCACTTT. It yields the protein CASSQSIPRTDMNSPLHF.

V usage is TRBV18 and J usage is TRBJ2-4, with 7 positions matching TRBD2. Germline loops: CDR1 KGHSH, CDR2 LQKENI. The V gene end was trimmed by 3 bases and the J gene end by 0 bases; junction bases not matched to a gene: 8. The CDR3 runs to 17 residues. The CDR3, as DNA: TGTGCCAGCTCACCGGAAAATAGCGGGTTAGCCAAAAACATTCAGTACTTC. Translated: CASSPENSGLAKNIQYF.

V and J are TRBV19 and TRBJ1-2; unclear D gene. V dropped 3 bases and J dropped 1 base, with 15 bases sitting between them. Germline V gene data show CDR1 as LNHDA and CDR2 as SQIVND (reference sequence). This CDR3 has 16 residues. The CDR3 sequence is CASSMRVQAINYGYTF. CDR3 nucleotides: TGTGCCAGTAGTATGAGGGTCCAGGCGATTAACTATGGCTACACCTTC.